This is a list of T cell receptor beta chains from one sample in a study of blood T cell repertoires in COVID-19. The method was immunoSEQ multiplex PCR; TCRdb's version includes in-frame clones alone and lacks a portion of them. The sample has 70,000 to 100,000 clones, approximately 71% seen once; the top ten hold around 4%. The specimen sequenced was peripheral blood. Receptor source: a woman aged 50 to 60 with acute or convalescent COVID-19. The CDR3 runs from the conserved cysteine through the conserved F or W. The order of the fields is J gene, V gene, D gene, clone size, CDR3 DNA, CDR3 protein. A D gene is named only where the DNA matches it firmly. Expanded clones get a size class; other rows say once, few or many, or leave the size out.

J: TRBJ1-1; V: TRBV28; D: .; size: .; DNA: TGTGCCAGCAGTGGAGGGAATCGACTCACTGAAGCTTTCTTT; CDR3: CASSGGNRLTEAFF
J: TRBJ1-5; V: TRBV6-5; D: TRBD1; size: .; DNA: TGTGCCAGCATTCCAGGGGGTTCCAATCAGCCCCAGCATTTT; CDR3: CASIPGGSNQPQHF
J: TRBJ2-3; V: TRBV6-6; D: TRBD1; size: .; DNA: TGTGCCAGCAGCCCTACAGGGGGCCAATTCACAGATACGCAGTATTTT; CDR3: CASSPTGGQFTDTQYF
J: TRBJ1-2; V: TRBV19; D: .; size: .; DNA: TGTGCCAGTAGTATAGATTCCCCCAGGGTTTGGACCTTC; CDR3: CASSIDSPRVWTF
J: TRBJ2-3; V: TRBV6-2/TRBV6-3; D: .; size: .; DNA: TGTGCCAGCAGTTATAGAGATACGCAGTATTTT; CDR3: CASSYRDTQYF
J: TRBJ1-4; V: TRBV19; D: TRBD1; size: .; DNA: TGTGCCAGTAACGACGGACAGGACGGTGAAAAACTGTTTTTT; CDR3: CASNDGQDGEKLFF
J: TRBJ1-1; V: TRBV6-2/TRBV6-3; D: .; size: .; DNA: TGTGCCAGCAGTGACTTGGGACATACGAACACTGAAGCTTTCTTT; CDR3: CASSDLGHTNTEAFF
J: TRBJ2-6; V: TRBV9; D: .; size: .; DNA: TGTGCCAGCAGCCTCTACTCTGGGGCCAACGTCCTGACTTTC; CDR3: CASSLYSGANVLTF
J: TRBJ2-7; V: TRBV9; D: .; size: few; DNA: TGTGCCAGCAGCGTAGACCATAGCTCCTACGAGCAGTACTTC; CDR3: CASSVDHSSYEQYF
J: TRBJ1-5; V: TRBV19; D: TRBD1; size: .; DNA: TGTGCCAGTACCGGGACAGGGGAACAGCCCCAGCATTTT; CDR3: CASTGTGEQPQHF